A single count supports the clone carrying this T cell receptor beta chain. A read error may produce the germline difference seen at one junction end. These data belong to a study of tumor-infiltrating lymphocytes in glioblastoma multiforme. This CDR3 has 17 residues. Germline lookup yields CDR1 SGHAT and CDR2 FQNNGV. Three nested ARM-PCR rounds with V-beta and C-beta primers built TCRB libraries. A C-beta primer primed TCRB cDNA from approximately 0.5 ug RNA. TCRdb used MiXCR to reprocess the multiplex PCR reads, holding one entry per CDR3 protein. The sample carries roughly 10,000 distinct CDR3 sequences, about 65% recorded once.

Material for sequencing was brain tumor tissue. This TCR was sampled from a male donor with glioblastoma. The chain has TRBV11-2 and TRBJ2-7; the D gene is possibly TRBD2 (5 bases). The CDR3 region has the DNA TGTGCCAGCAGCTTAGCTCTTGGAGGCAGCTCCTCCTACGCGCAGTACTTC. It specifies CASSLALGGSSSYAQYF.